The text below deals with one TCR beta chain. MiXCR, applied by TCRdb to the 5' RACE reads, yields one record per CDR3 protein. The sample includes about 90,000 distinct CDR3 sequences, around 10% seen only once; the top ten take less than 9%. These data belong to a study of spatial heterogeneity in lung cancer. The time point was: sample taken at primary tumor resection. Unsorted whole RNA from tumor, nontumor lung or frozen PBMC underwent sequencing. The source material was PBMCs, sampled at surgery. The origin of this receptor is a male donor with early-stage non-small cell lung cancer.

This CDR3 is CASSIVIAGANEQFF. In DNA, the CDR3 is TGTGCCAGTAGTATAGTGATTGCAGGGGCGAATGAGCAGTTCTTC. This chain uses TRBV19 with TRBJ2-1, with a weak D call TRBD1 (6 bases). Germline CDR1 reads LNHDA; CDR2 reads SQIVND (reference sequence). Trimming stripped 1 base from V and 7 bases from J, with 14 bases between. The CDR3 totals 15 residues.